This TCR beta chain came from a study of T cells expressing NK-cell markers. Study-wide results and caveats: Clones of NKG2C+ T cells that had expanded were of unclear HCMV specificity. Among CD8+ T cells from about six donors, dominant NKG2C+ clonotypes accounted for roughly 1.0-7.0%.

Germline CDR1 reads MGHRA; CDR2 reads YSYEKL. CDR3 length equals 15 residues. TCR beta libraries carry UMIs added by 5'RACE template switching. TCRdb re-called the 5' RACE reads; one entry per CDR3 protein, DNA not given. The listing records about 150,000 distinct CDR3 sequences. With respect to this clonotype: Its matching antigen is unknown.

The sequenced material came from blood T cells: a sorted CD56 or NKG2C T cell subset, CD4+ or CD8+ T cells, or bulk PBMC T cells (not recorded which). The clonotype comes from a woman aged 45-65 years in good health. The V gene is TRBV4-1, the J gene TRBJ2-1; TCRdb's D gene call, TRBD2, goes unchecked for lack of DNA. The CDR3 here is CASSQGLAGYNEQFF.